The sequence of this T cell receptor beta chain was determined in a study of blood T cell repertoires in COVID-19. Repertoires were generated with immunoSEQ multiplex PCR, while TCRdb's copy carries only in-frame clones and drops some. The data show approximately 270,000 clones, around nine tenths seen once. The germline V gene encodes CDR1 SGHDN and CDR2 FVKESK. Trimming cost V 4 bases and J 4 bases; bases outside gene matches: 1. This CDR3 contains 13 residues. This sequence originates from a middle-aged man with acute or convalescent COVID-19. This chain connects TRBV14 to TRBJ1-1, with 9 bases aligning to TRBD1. Specimen: peripheral blood. CDR3 sequence (DNA): TGTGCCAGCAGCCGGACAGGGGTCACTGAAGCTTTCTTT. Translated, it gives CASSRTGVTEAFF.